Presented here are 10 T cell receptor beta chains from one specimen sequenced in a study of T cells in tumors after PD-1 blockade. Clones were read by immunoSEQ multiplex PCR, and TCRdb kept only the in-frame ones, dropping some. The table records about 16,000 clones, approximately 80% of them present only once. Sequencing was performed on PBMCs, taken after anti-PD-1 treatment. The receptors here all came from a human donor with basal cell carcinoma.

The chain is built from TRBV2 and TRBJ2-3; TRBD1 aligns across 8 bases. J lost 4 bases, V lost 4 bases, and 7 bases had no gene match. The CDR3 runs to 15 residues. The germline V gene encodes CDR1 SNHLY and CDR2 FYNNEI. In DNA, the CDR3 is TGTGCCAGCAGTGTCCGGACAGGGATTTCAGATACGCAGTATTTT. It is translated as CASSVRTGISDTQYF.

This chain uses TRBV23-1 with TRBJ2-7; perhaps TRBD1 as D (6 bases). TRBV23-1 is labeled an ORF, and its function is uncertain. CDR3 size: 15 residues. The germline V and J ends were trimmed by 8 bases and 4 bases, with 21 bases remaining between them. CDR3 DNA sequence: TGCGCCAGCGGATTCTACAGGGCCCTTCTTTACGAGCAGTACTTC. This encodes CASGFYRALLYEQYF.

This clone came up a few times. The rearrangement uses TRBV6-5 and TRBJ2-2; D may be TRBD2 (6 bases). CDR1 is MNHEY and CDR2 is SVGAGI in the germline V gene. The V end lost 4 bases, the J end lost 2 bases, and 14 bases lay between the germline ends. The CDR3 has 16 amino acids. The CDR3 DNA is TGTGCCAGCAGTTTGCCCGGGACTTCAAACACCGGGGAGCTGTTTTTT. It encodes CASSLPGTSNTGELFF.

The rearrangement joins TRBV3-1 (or the pseudogene TRBV3-2) to TRBJ1-6, with 8 bases identical to TRBD1. This CDR3 spans 15 amino acids. Germline V gene data show CDR1 as LGHDT and CDR2 as YNNKEL (reference sequence). J lost 9 bases, V lost 5 bases, and 9 bases had no gene match. The CDR3 loop is CASSFRDRFGSPLHF. The DNA of the CDR3 is TGTGCCAGCAGCTTCCGGGACAGGTTCGGTTCACCCCTCCACTTT.

The chain employs TRBV30 and TRBJ1-1; no reliable D call. Germline lookup yields CDR1 GTSNPN and CDR2 SVGIG (reference sequence). V lost 3 bases, J lost 1 base, and 9 bases lay in between. The CDR3 contains 13 residues. The CDR3 loop reads CAWSLNGNTEAFF. CDR3 nucleotides: TGTGCCTGGAGCCTAAACGGGAACACTGAAGCTTTCTTT.

V and J are TRBV19 and TRBJ2-3, with 7 bases matching TRBD2. V was clipped by 7 bases and J by 2 bases; unmatched bases: 3. The CDR3 totals 13 residues. From germline, CDR1 is LNHDA and CDR2 SQIVND (reference sequence). The CDR3 DNA reads as TGTGCCAGTACCACTAGCGCCACAGATACGCAGTATTTT. Translation gives CASTTSATDTQYF. The variable domain in full, with the rest retrieved from reference TRBV19 and TRBJ2-3, is DGGITQSPKYLFRKEGQNVTLSCEQNLNHDAMYWYRQDPGQGLRLIYYSQIVNDFQKGDIAEGYSVSREKKESFPLTVTSAQKNPTAFYLCASTTSATDTQYFGPGTRLTVL.

This clone occurred once. The V and J genes are TRBV10-3 and TRBJ2-7; D may be TRBD2 (6 bases). Trimming took 0 bases from V and 3 from J, leaving 15 bases between them. This CDR3 has 16 residues. Germline CDR1 ENHRY, CDR2 SYGVKD. The CDR3 sequence: CAISESLGGLVYEQYF. DNA of the CDR3: TGTGCCATCAGTGAGTCTCTCGGGGGATTAGTCTACGAGCAGTACTTC.

This chain uses TRBV10-3 with TRBJ2-3; D is perhaps TRBD1 or TRBD2 (5 bases each). With 6 bases removed from V and 2 bases from J, the gap between germline ends came to 21 bases. This CDR3 comprises 17 residues. The germline V gene has CDR1 ENHRY and CDR2 SYGVKD. This chain's CDR3 is CAIRGGLGEKDTDTQYF. The CDR3 region has the DNA TGTGCCATCAGGGGCGGATTGGGGGAAAAGGACACAGATACGCAGTATTTT.

The chain employs TRBV9 and TRBJ1-3, with D uncertain. The CDR3 extends over 14 amino acids. Germline CDR1 is SGDLS and CDR2 is YYNGEE. Between the trimmed V and J ends, which lost 0 bases and 4 bases, there was a span of 8 bases. This CDR3 reads CASSVAGGGNTIYF. For the CDR3, the DNA is TGTGCCAGCAGCGTAGCTGGCGGGGGAAACACCATATATTTT.

The genes are TRBV19 and TRBJ1-2; TRBD1 matches 7 bases. Trimming at V came to 6 bases and at J to 4 bases, leaving 5 bases not matched to a gene. The CDR3 extends over 13 amino acids. CDR1 is LNHDA and CDR2 is SQIVND in the germline V gene (reference sequence). The CDR3 loop reads CASSRGQSYGYTF. As DNA, the CDR3 is TGTGCCAGTAGCCGGGGACAGTCCTATGGCTACACCTTC.